The rows below give T cell receptor beta chains drawn from one sample of a study of T cell repertoires in ileal Crohn's disease. Sequenced by immunoSEQ multiplex PCR; TCRdb stores in-frame clones only, minus some. The table records about 3,300 clones, more than 85% of them present only once. Sequencing was performed on ileal tissue. The receptors here all came from an adult with Crohn's disease. CDR3s include the opening cysteine and the closing phenylalanine or tryptophan. D genes are given only for firm matches. Expanded clones are given a class, and other clones once, few, many or no size at all.

v_gene: TRBV6-6
abundance: .
d_gene: .
j_gene: TRBJ1-1
CDR3nt: TGTGCCAGCAGTTACCGGGCAATGAACACTGAAGCTTTCTTT
CDR3aa: CASSYRAMNTEAFF

v_gene: TRBV30
abundance: .
d_gene: .
j_gene: TRBJ1-3
CDR3nt: TGTGCCTGGAGTTTCCTCTCTGGAAACACCATATATTTT
CDR3aa: CAWSFLSGNTIYF

v_gene: TRBV6-1
abundance: .
d_gene: .
j_gene: TRBJ2-2
CDR3nt: TGTGCCTGCCCGAGGGGAACGAACACCGGGGAGCTGTTTTTT
CDR3aa: CACPRGTNTGELFF

v_gene: TRBV7-2
abundance: .
d_gene: .
j_gene: TRBJ2-7
CDR3nt: TGTGCCAGCAGCTTAGAGTCTAGTAGCGAGCAGTACTTC
CDR3aa: CASSLESSSEQYF

v_gene: TRBV7-8
abundance: .
d_gene: .
j_gene: TRBJ1-2
CDR3nt: TGTGCCAGCAGCTTAGATCTGTGGCAGGGAGGTGGCTACACCTTC
CDR3aa: CASSLDLWQGGGYTF

v_gene: TRBV14
abundance: once
d_gene: TRBD2
j_gene: TRBJ2-1
CDR3nt: TGTGCCAGCAGCACCCCCAGCGGGAGTTACAATGAGCAGTTCTTC
CDR3aa: CASSTPSGSYNEQFF

v_gene: TRBV5-6
abundance: .
d_gene: .
j_gene: TRBJ1-2
CDR3nt: TGTGCCAGCAGCTTGGACGGAAAACTTAACTATGGCTACACCTTC
CDR3aa: CASSLDGKLNYGYTF

v_gene: TRBV7-8
abundance: few
d_gene: TRBD1
j_gene: TRBJ1-5
CDR3nt: TGTGCCAGCAGCTCCCGACAGGGTGGGCAGCCCCAGCATTTT
CDR3aa: CASSSRQGGQPQHF

v_gene: TRBV4-3
abundance: .
d_gene: .
j_gene: TRBJ2-1
CDR3nt: TGCGCCAGTGGCAGCAGGGCCCACAATGAGCAGTTCTTC
CDR3aa: CASGSRAHNEQFF

v_gene: TRBV6-1
abundance: .
d_gene: .
j_gene: TRBJ1-4
CDR3nt: TGTGCCAGCAGTGAAGCGCCGAGTGAAAAACTGTTTTTT
CDR3aa: CASSEAPSEKLFF

v_gene: TRBV11-2
abundance: .
d_gene: .
j_gene: TRBJ2-3
CDR3nt: TGTGCCAGCAGCTTAGACAGGGAAAATACGCAGTATTTT
CDR3aa: CASSLDRENTQYF

v_gene: TRBV21-1
abundance: .
d_gene: .
j_gene: TRBJ2-6
CDR3nt: TGTGCCAGCAGCAGACAGGTTAGGTTCTCTGGGGCCAACGTCCTGACTTTC
CDR3aa: CASSRQVRFSGANVLTF

v_gene: TRBV7-7
abundance: .
d_gene: TRBD2
j_gene: TRBJ2-1
CDR3nt: TGTGCCAGCAGCGGGGGACTAGCGGGATCGGAGCAGTTCTTC
CDR3aa: CASSGGLAGSEQFF

v_gene: TRBV7-2
abundance: once
d_gene: .
j_gene: TRBJ1-1
CDR3nt: TGTGCCAGCAGTTACCGGGACACTGAAGCTTTCTTT
CDR3aa: CASSYRDTEAFF

v_gene: TRBV28
abundance: .
d_gene: .
j_gene: TRBJ1-1
CDR3nt: TGTGCCAGCACCACGGACGGGGAGAACACTGAAGCTTTCTTT
CDR3aa: CASTTDGENTEAFF

v_gene: TRBV5-4
abundance: .
d_gene: .
j_gene: TRBJ1-4
CDR3nt: TGTGCCAGCAGGAGGCAGGGGCAGGGAAAACTGTTTTTT
CDR3aa: CASRRQGQGKLFF

v_gene: TRBV6-5
abundance: .
d_gene: .
j_gene: TRBJ2-1
CDR3nt: TGTGCCAGCAGTTACTCGCGGGGGCGAGAGCAGTTCTTC
CDR3aa: CASSYSRGREQFF

v_gene: TRBV6-5
abundance: .
d_gene: .
j_gene: TRBJ1-1
CDR3nt: TGTGCCAGCAGTTACTCCGGGGTTCAAGCTTTCTTT
CDR3aa: CASSYSGVQAFF

v_gene: TRBV9
abundance: .
d_gene: TRBD2
j_gene: TRBJ2-3
CDR3nt: TGTGCCAGCAGCCGGACTAGCGGGAACACAGATACGCAGTATTTT
CDR3aa: CASSRTSGNTDTQYF

v_gene: TRBV4-2
abundance: .
d_gene: .
j_gene: TRBJ1-6
CDR3nt: TGTGCCAGCAGCCAAGACCCCTATAATTCACCCCTCCACTTT
CDR3aa: CASSQDPYNSPLHF

v_gene: TRBV6-6
abundance: .
d_gene: TRBD1
j_gene: TRBJ1-1
CDR3nt: TGTGCCAGCAGCCGCACAGGGGGCACTGAAGCTTTCTTT
CDR3aa: CASSRTGGTEAFF

v_gene: TRBV15
abundance: .
d_gene: .
j_gene: TRBJ1-2
CDR3nt: TGTGCCACCACCAAAGACCCTGACTTTACGGGCGGTTATGGCTACACCTTC
CDR3aa: CATTKDPDFTGGYGYTF

v_gene: TRBV7-9
abundance: .
d_gene: TRBD1
j_gene: TRBJ1-3
CDR3nt: TGTGCCAGCAGATCCGGGACAGGGATCTCTGGAAACACCATATATTTT
CDR3aa: CASRSGTGISGNTIYF

v_gene: TRBV5-1
abundance: .
d_gene: .
j_gene: TRBJ1-2
CDR3nt: TGCGCCAGCAGCATCCGGGACAAAAACTATGGCTACACCTTC
CDR3aa: CASSIRDKNYGYTF

v_gene: TRBV11-1
abundance: .
d_gene: .
j_gene: TRBJ2-5
CDR3nt: TGTGCCAGCAGCTTAGCAGGGAGAAGAGAGACCCAGTACTTC
CDR3aa: CASSLAGRRETQYF

v_gene: TRBV11-2
abundance: .
d_gene: .
j_gene: TRBJ2-3
CDR3nt: TGTGCCAGCAGCTACTGGGAGGATACGCAGTATTTT
CDR3aa: CASSYWEDTQYF

v_gene: TRBV19
abundance: .
d_gene: TRBD2
j_gene: TRBJ2-3
CDR3nt: TGTGCCAGTAGCAGGACTAGCGGGATCACAGATACGCAGTATTTT
CDR3aa: CASSRTSGITDTQYF

v_gene: TRBV18
abundance: .
d_gene: .
j_gene: TRBJ2-2
CDR3nt: TGTGCCAGCTCACCACGTACCGGGGAGCTGTTTTTT
CDR3aa: CASSPRTGELFF

v_gene: TRBV4-3
abundance: .
d_gene: .
j_gene: TRBJ2-5
CDR3nt: TGCGCCAGCAGCCACCAAAATACGGGGTATCAGACCCAGTACTTC
CDR3aa: CASSHQNTGYQTQYF

v_gene: TRBV11-1
abundance: .
d_gene: TRBD1
j_gene: TRBJ1-1
CDR3nt: TGTGCCAGCAGCTCATACTCCGGGACAGGGAACACTGAAGCTTTCTTT
CDR3aa: CASSSYSGTGNTEAFF

v_gene: TRBV2
abundance: .
d_gene: .
j_gene: TRBJ1-6
CDR3nt: TGTGCCAGCAGTGTAAATAGGAAGGATTCACCCCTCCACTTT
CDR3aa: CASSVNRKDSPLHF

v_gene: TRBV21-1
abundance: .
d_gene: .
j_gene: TRBJ1-2
CDR3nt: TGTGCCAGCAGCAATGACAGGGAGTTTCGCTATGGCTACACCTTC
CDR3aa: CASSNDREFRYGYTF

v_gene: TRBV6-5
abundance: .
d_gene: .
j_gene: TRBJ2-3
CDR3nt: TGTGCCAGCAGTTACACGGGCAGTTACACAGATACGCAGTATTTT
CDR3aa: CASSYTGSYTDTQYF

v_gene: TRBV2
abundance: .
d_gene: .
j_gene: TRBJ1-5
CDR3nt: TGTGCCAGCAGTGTCGGCCCGGCCCAGCATTTT
CDR3aa: CASSVGPAQHF

v_gene: TRBV19
abundance: .
d_gene: TRBD1
j_gene: TRBJ2-7
CDR3nt: TGTGCCAGTAGTATCCTGCCTGGACAGGGGTCATACGAGCAGTACTTC
CDR3aa: CASSILPGQGSYEQYF

v_gene: TRBV29-1
abundance: .
d_gene: TRBD1
j_gene: TRBJ1-2
CDR3nt: TGCAGCGTTGAGGCGGAGGGGGCGCGTCGTGGCTACACCTTC
CDR3aa: CSVEAEGARRGYTF

v_gene: TRBV2
abundance: .
d_gene: .
j_gene: TRBJ1-5
CDR3nt: TGTGCCAGCATGCCGGACAGAAGTCAGCCCCAGCATTTT
CDR3aa: CASMPDRSQPQHF

v_gene: TRBV18
abundance: few
d_gene: .
j_gene: TRBJ2-7
CDR3nt: TGTGCCAGCTCACAAATACAGTTCTCCTACGAGCAGTACTTC
CDR3aa: CASSQIQFSYEQYF

v_gene: TRBV7-2
abundance: .
d_gene: TRBD1
j_gene: TRBJ1-5
CDR3nt: TGTGCCAGCAGCATTTACAGGGGTCTGGATCAGCCCCAGCATTTT
CDR3aa: CASSIYRGLDQPQHF

v_gene: TRBV2
abundance: .
d_gene: TRBD1
j_gene: TRBJ1-4
CDR3nt: TGTGCCAGCACCCGACAGGGGGATGAAAAACTGTTTTTT
CDR3aa: CASTRQGDEKLFF

v_gene: TRBV7-2
abundance: .
d_gene: TRBD1
j_gene: TRBJ2-1
CDR3nt: TGTGCCAGCAGCTTAGATCAGGGGGCCTACAATGAGCAGTTCTTC
CDR3aa: CASSLDQGAYNEQFF

v_gene: TRBV19
abundance: .
d_gene: TRBD1
j_gene: TRBJ1-4
CDR3nt: TGTGCCAGTAGTACCGGACAGGGTCGGGAAAAACTGTTTTTT
CDR3aa: CASSTGQGREKLFF

v_gene: TRBV27
abundance: .
d_gene: .
j_gene: TRBJ2-1
CDR3nt: TGTGCCAGCAGTTTTCTTAACAGAGTCGATGAGCAGTTCTTC
CDR3aa: CASSFLNRVDEQFF

v_gene: TRBV7-8
abundance: .
d_gene: .
j_gene: TRBJ2-7
CDR3nt: TGTGCCAGCAGCACAGACAGAGAGCAGTACTTC
CDR3aa: CASSTDREQYF